This entry is about one T cell receptor (beta chain). The target antigen is unknown. The data belong to a study of fetal regulatory T cell absence and autoimmunity. Assay used: immunoSEQ multiplex PCR; TCRdb lists only in-frame clones, some missing. The sample shows some 87,000 clones, 72% of them seen only once. Whole-study findings and limits: Oligoclonal TCR enrichment in pancreas over cord blood reached over 95-fold for some clones. Cord blood and pancreas showed broadly similar TRB gene family usage.

This clonotype was obtained from a male donor with IPEX syndrome. The sequencing sample was made of pancreas tissue.

The CDR3 region is CASSVEGYTDTQYF. The CDR3 DNA is TGTGCCAGCAGCGTAGAAGGCTACACAGATACGCAGTATTTT. The chain is built from TRBV9 and TRBJ2-3; no clear D gene. Trimming left V 0 bases short and J 2 bases short, with 7 bases between. This CDR3 contains 14 residues. CDR1 SGDLS and CDR2 YYNGEE come from the germline V gene.